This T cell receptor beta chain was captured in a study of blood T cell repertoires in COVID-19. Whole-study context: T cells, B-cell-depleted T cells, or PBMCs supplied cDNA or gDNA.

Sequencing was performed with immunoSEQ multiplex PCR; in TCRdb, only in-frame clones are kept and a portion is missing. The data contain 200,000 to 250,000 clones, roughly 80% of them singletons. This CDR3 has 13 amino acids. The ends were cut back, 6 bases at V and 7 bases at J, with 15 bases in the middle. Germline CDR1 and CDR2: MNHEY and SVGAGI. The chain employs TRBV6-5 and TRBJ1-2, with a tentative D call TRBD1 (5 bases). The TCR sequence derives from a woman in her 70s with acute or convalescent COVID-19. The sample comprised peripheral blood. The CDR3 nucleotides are TGTGCCAGCAGAACCACAGGTGCGACTGGCTACACCTTC. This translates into CASRTTGATGYTF.